This entry is about one T cell receptor beta chain. As yet, its antigen is unknown. Using immunoSEQ multiplex PCR, the repertoire was profiled, and TCRdb retains in-frame clones only, with some absent. The sample lists approximately 80,000 clones; 89% were seen once. The data originate from a study of OX40 agonist ivuxolimab in advanced cancers. Study conclusions and caveats: Expanded clones were, on average, more numerous in CD8+ T cells than in CD4+.

Germline V gene sequence: CDR1 SGHRS, CDR2 YFSETQ. This CDR3 is built from 14 residues. Trimming cost V 3 bases and J 5 bases; bases outside gene matches: 7. The receptor's source is an adult with an advanced solid tumor such as melanoma, head and neck, liver or kidney cancer. The sequencing here drew on CD4+ or CD8+ T cells sorted from blood, taken in a trial of the OX40 agonist ivuxolimab. The chain couples TRBV5-1 to TRBJ2-7, with 8 bases that match TRBD2. This CDR3 reads CASSWGSGAHEQYF. For the CDR3, the DNA is TGCGCCAGCAGCTGGGGTAGCGGGGCCCACGAGCAGTACTTC.